The present TCR beta chain was sequenced within a study of blood T cell repertoires in COVID-19 (dated by TCRdb to 2019 to 2021). The study in broad terms: Samples covering the acute and convalescent phases of COVID-19 were provided by collaborators in the United States, Italy and Spain. The samples were drawn from two sources: the first 160 participants of the ongoing ImmuneRACE study, and 1,254 subjects contributed by 6 global collaborators. Where available, HLA class I and class II types were taken from metadata supplied by the sample provider and were not determined by assay-based typing. A freely available public database, intended as a resource for researchers studying the immune response to SARS-CoV-2, is where the repertoires were released. The material from the prospective study consisted of cDNA or gDNA derived from T cells, B-cell-depleted T cells, or PBMCs. Nearly every sample came with metadata listing a de-identified subject ID, COVID-19 status, age in years and sex. The dataset comprised deeply sampled blood TCRbeta repertoires from subjects exposed to, actively infected with, or recovered from COVID-19. What the study reported, not specific to this receptor: Clinical and demographic metadata were provided uncurated, with the amount varying by source and participant.

TCRbeta CDR3 regions were amplified from genomic DNA by means of the immunoSEQ Assay, a bias-controlled multiplex PCR. As for the authors' bioinformatics: Within the assay, amplification of reference gene primers was used to estimate how many nucleated cells each sample contained. To quantify the absolute abundance of each unique TCRbeta CDR3 rearrangement, sequence reads were collapsed and filtered. For each sample, productive Simpson clonality was calculated by taking the square root of Simpson's diversity index across productive rearrangements. The table was pulled from immuneACCESS by TCRdb, which kept in-frame rearrangements only. Such tables lose some clones; where checked, under half of the loss comes from unresolved V genes, and the rest has no known cause. The V and J calls and the clone size are those of that table, but D and trimming were determined from the DNA. This sample has hundreds of thousands of clones in its table, and about 87% of those were observed once. Around 3% of the sample is held by the ten biggest clonotypes.

Here V drops 6 bases and J drops 4 bases, and the junction holds 6 bases not matched to any gene. CDR1 MNHEY and CDR2 SVGAGI are derived from the germline V gene. The CDR3 contains 13 residues, cysteine and phenylalanine counted. The sequence is cut down to CDR3 DNA, 39 bases in frame from base 1. In the prospective study, participants were roughly 18 to 89 years old, resided in 24 geographic areas of the United States, and were enrolled through a virtual design. To assign participants to cohorts, the prospective study relied on clinical history that participants themselves reported in a screening survey and a study questionnaire. ImmuneRACE Cohort 3 recovered participants were defined by two consecutive negative NP/OP PCR tests, healthcare professional clearance, or symptom resolution. In the prospective study, mobile phlebotomists collected whole blood, serum and a nasopharyngeal or oropharyngeal swab from each participant. Additional blood draws and questionnaires over an approximately two-month period could optionally be provided by prospective study participants. Before DNA extraction, prospective study blood samples were shipped either frozen or at room temperature.

This clone was seen a few times. Its antigen is still unknown. It has no much larger one-base neighbor in the sample; base qualities were not kept. The receptor chain draws on TRBV6-5 and TRBJ2-7, with TRBD1 identical over 7 junction bases. The sequenced sample consisted of PBMCs or T cells enriched from blood (not recorded which). This clonotype was obtained from a woman aged 45-59 years who had recovered from COVID-19. The base sequence is TGTGCCAGCAGCAGAACACAGGGGTACGAGCAGTACTTC. Translated, it gives CASSRTQGYEQYF.